These 24 T cell receptor beta chains share one sample of origin, sequenced in a study of monozygotic twins with inflammatory bowel disease (dated 2019 in TCRdb). To prepare the library, 5' RACE was applied. Instrument used: Illumina HiSeq 2500. The reads were reprocessed in TCRdb, with one entry per CDR3 protein sequence and no accompanying DNA. The sample's table lists a count of 93,000 or so distinct CDR3 sequences. Approximately 2% of the sample goes to the ten largest clones. The sequencing sample was made of blood. The receptor set was obtained from a human donor with ulcerative colitis or Crohn's disease, or a healthy co-twin of an affected twin (not recorded which).

The rearrangement links TRBV20-1 to TRBJ2-1; TCRdb proposes TRBD2, but this gene call is untestable without DNA. The germline V gene has CDR1 DFQATT and CDR2 SNEGSKA (reference sequence). The CDR3 totals 14 residues. The CDR3 sequence is CTVPSGRARSEQFF.

This chain uses TRBV20-1 with TRBJ2-2; TCRdb calls TRBD1, which cannot be checked without DNA. Per the germline V gene, CDR1 is DFQATT and CDR2 is SNEGSKA (reference sequence). The CDR3 length is 13 residues. CDR3 protein: CSAPDSSPGELFF.

CDR3 region: CASRQGSYNEQFF. The chain is built from TRBV6-5 and TRBJ2-1; absent DNA, TCRdb's TRBD1 call cannot be checked. CDR3 size: 13 residues. CDR1 is MNHEY, CDR2 SVGAGI, per germline.

The J gene is TRBJ1-2, the V gene TRBV5-1; TCRdb picks TRBD1, but there is no DNA to check that call. The CDR3 has 13 amino acids. The germline V gene encodes CDR1 SGHRS and CDR2 YFSETQ. The CDR3 spells CASSPGTAYGYTF.

CDR3 sequence reads: CASSSGTGVEYEQYF. The V gene is TRBV9, the J gene TRBJ2-7; TCRdb returns TRBD1, unconfirmable since there is no DNA. Germline CDR1 and CDR2: SGDLS and YYNGEE. This CDR3 region has 15 residues.

The chain is built from TRBV24-1 and TRBJ2-5; no DNA is available, so the TRBD1 call from TCRdb remains unchecked. CDR3 length: 16 amino acids. Looked up from germline, CDR1 is KGHDR and CDR2 is SFDVKD. CDR3 sequence reads: CATSDSAWGGQETQYF.

The chain carries TRBV7-2 and TRBJ1-1. The CDR3 is 12 residues long. CDR1 is SGHTA, CDR2 FQGNSA, per germline. CDR3 amino acids: CASSLGKAEAFF.

CDR3 sequence reads: CASSLSHDYEQYF. V is TRBV12-3 or TRBV12-4 and J is TRBJ2-7. This CDR3 is built from 13 residues.

The J gene is TRBJ1-4, the V gene TRBV6-5; there is no DNA to check the TCRdb D call of TRBD1. Germline CDR1 reads MNHEY; CDR2 reads SVGAGI. This CDR3 has 15 amino acids. CDR3 in amino acids: CASSYSGGDFEKLFF.

V is TRBV20-1 and J is TRBJ1-5. Germline values: CDR1 DFQATT, CDR2 SNEGSKA (reference sequence). The CDR3 totals 15 residues. CDR3 amino acids: CSAKFAGSSNQPQHF.

The chain recombines TRBV7-2 with TRBJ2-7. CDR1 is SGHTA, CDR2 FQGNSA, per germline. This CDR3 contains 16 residues. CDR3 protein: CASSIGVYGMRFEQYF.

CDR3 loop: CASSYSRTGGLRTEAFF. The V call is TRBV6-5, the J call TRBJ1-1; TCRdb's D gene call, TRBD1, goes unchecked for lack of DNA. This CDR3 has 17 amino acids. Looked up from germline, CDR1 is MNHEY and CDR2 is SVGAGI.

This chain connects TRBV11-3 to TRBJ2-1. The CDR3 runs 12 residues. Germline values: CDR1 SGHNT, CDR2 YENEEA. This CDR3 reads CASSLKADEQFF.

V usage is TRBV11-2 and J usage is TRBJ2-1; TCRdb's D gene call, TRBD2, goes unchecked for lack of DNA. The germline gives CDR1 SGHAT, CDR2 FQNNGV. CDR3 size: 16 residues. CDR3: CASSSSRGLAKDEQFF.

V and J are TRBV9 and TRBJ1-6. Germline CDR1 reads SGDLS; CDR2 reads YYNGEE. The CDR3 is 14 amino acids. CDR3: CASSAKHDNSPLHF.

Here the CDR3 reads CSAIADSYEQYF. The V and J genes are TRBV20-1 and TRBJ2-7. The CDR3 sequence is 12 residues long. Germline CDR1 reads DFQATT; CDR2 reads SNEGSKA (reference sequence).

V is TRBV20-1 and J is TRBJ2-7; there is no DNA to check the TCRdb D call of TRBD1. The CDR3 is 14 amino acids. Germline V lookup: CDR1 DFQATT, CDR2 SNEGSKA (reference sequence). The CDR3 loop reads CSAIAPSSTYEQYF.

The J gene is TRBJ2-7, the V gene TRBV29-1; no DNA is available, so the TRBD1 call from TCRdb remains unchecked. Germline-derived CDR1 and CDR2 are SQVTM and ANQGSEA. CDR3 length: 12 residues. The CDR3 loop is CSAGQGTYEQYF.

CDR3 in amino acids: CASSFRGGTEAFF. The gene calls are TRBV28 and TRBJ1-1; TCRdb's D gene call, TRBD1, goes unchecked for lack of DNA. The germline V gene encodes CDR1 MDHEN and CDR2 SYDVKM. This CDR3 region has 13 residues.

The chain carries TRBV7-2 and TRBJ2-5; TCRdb calls TRBD2, which cannot be checked without DNA. Per germline, CDR1 SGHTA and CDR2 FQGNSA. The CDR3 runs 17 residues. The CDR3 sequence: CASSLSSGRAFQETQYF. Together with reference TRBV7-2 and TRBJ2-5, the CDR3 gives the full variable domain: GAGVSQSPSNKVTEKGKDVELRCDPISGHTALYWYRQSLGQGLEFLIYFQGNSAPDKSGLPSDRFSAERTGGSVSTLTIQRTQQEDSAVYLCASSLSSGRAFQETQYFGPGTRLLVL.

The chain joins TRBV19 to TRBJ1-5; the D call of TRBD1 rests on TCRdb alone, since no DNA is present to check it. This CDR3 spans 15 amino acids. Per germline, CDR1 LNHDA and CDR2 SQIVND (reference sequence). CDR3 protein: CASTPSDGFNQPQHF.

The V call is TRBV9, the J call TRBJ1-1; as DNA is missing, the TRBD1 call by TCRdb cannot be tested. The length of the CDR3 is 15 residues. CDR1 SGDLS and CDR2 YYNGEE come from the germline V gene. CDR3 protein: CASSPTGTQITEAFF. The variable domain in full, with the rest retrieved from reference TRBV9 and TRBJ1-1, is DSGVTQTPKHLITATGQRVTLRCSPRSGDLSVYWYQQSLDQGLQFLIQYYNGEERAKGNILERFSAQQFPDLHSELNLSSLELGDSALYFCASSPTGTQITEAFFGQGTRLTVV.

This chain uses TRBV20-1 with TRBJ2-7; TCRdb proposes TRBD1, but this gene call is untestable without DNA. Germline assignment: CDR1 DFQATT and CDR2 SNEGSKA (reference sequence). The CDR3 sequence is 14 residues long. This CDR3 reads CSARKRGSVYEQYF.

The rearrangement links TRBV12-3 or TRBV12-4 to TRBJ2-7; TCRdb calls TRBD2, which cannot be checked without DNA. The CDR3 loop spans 13 amino acids. CDR3 sequence reads: CASTGWEDYEQYF.